A single sample gave rise to the 13 T cell receptor beta chains below, sequenced in a study of cytomegalovirus exposure and HLA in healthy donors. The PCR contained 60 Vbeta and 13 Jbeta primers. Clones were read by immunoSEQ multiplex PCR, and TCRdb kept only the in-frame ones, dropping some. The repertoire includes 270,000 or so clones, 86% of them detected once, and almost 4% sits in the top ten. Sample: PBMCs. Source of these receptors: a man aged 35 to 55 in good health and CMV-seropositive.

The genes are TRBV28 and TRBJ1-1, with D possibly TRBD1 on 5 matching bases. Germline assignment: CDR1 MDHEN and CDR2 SYDVKM. CDR3 length: 17 amino acids. The V and J ends lost 5 bases and 7 bases respectively, with 26 bases between them. In DNA form, the CDR3 reads TGTGCCAGCAGTGAGCCCGGCGGCAGGGTGTTAGGGGTTGAAGCTTTCTTT. Translated: CASSEPGGRVLGVEAFF.

J is TRBJ2-3 and V is TRBV2; tentatively, D is TRBD2 (6 bases). V shed 7 bases and J shed 0 bases, with 14 bases lying between them. Germline-derived CDR1 and CDR2 are SNHLY and FYNNEI. CDR3 size: 15 residues. Here the CDR3 reads CASTLAAGSTDTQYF. In DNA, the CDR3 is TGTGCCAGCACCCTGGCAGCGGGCAGCACAGATACGCAGTATTTT. Full variable domain (rest looked up from reference TRBV2 and TRBJ2-3): EPEVTQTPSHQVTQMGQEVILRCVPISNHLYFYWYRQILGQKVEFLVSFYNNEISEKSEIFDDQFSVERPDGSNFTLKIRSTKLEDSAMYFCASTLAAGSTDTQYFGPGTRLTVL.

In this sample, this clone turned up a few times. The genes are TRBV10-2 and TRBJ1-2; 10 bases are a match to TRBD1. The germline V gene has CDR1 WSHSY and CDR2 SAAADI. Trimming at V came to 4 bases and at J to 0 bases, leaving 5 bases not matched to a gene. This CDR3 is 16 amino acids long. The CDR3 DNA reads TGCGCCAGCAGTGCGACAGGGGGCTATACTAACTATGGCTACACCTTC. It translates to CASSATGGYTNYGYTF.

This chain uses TRBV30 with TRBJ2-1; D remains ambiguous. The V gene lost 3 bases and the J gene lost 1 base, with 19 bases spanning the gap. Germline CDR1 and CDR2: GTSNPN and SVGIG (reference sequence). This CDR3 is built from 17 residues. The CDR3 loop reads CAWRLPPLARSYNEQFF. CDR3 nucleotides: TGTGCCTGGAGGTTACCCCCGTTAGCTCGGTCCTACAATGAGCAGTTCTTC.

Only a few counts were recorded for this clone. V gene TRBV19 combines with J gene TRBJ2-7; maybe TRBD2 (6 bases). Germline V gene sequence: CDR1 LNHDA, CDR2 SQIVND (reference sequence). V was pared by 1 base and J by 3 bases, with 13 bases between. The CDR3 loop spans 15 amino acids. For the CDR3, the DNA is TGTGCCAGTAGTATAGCCGTTGGGCGGGACTACGAGCAGTACTTC. This encodes CASSIAVGRDYEQYF.

The rearrangement joins TRBV4-2 to TRBJ2-1, with D possibly being TRBD2 (6 bases). Trimming shortened V by 3 bases and J by 3 bases, and 9 bases separated the two germline ends. This CDR3 is built from 14 residues. Germline V gene data show CDR1 as LGHNA and CDR2 as YNFKEQ. Written as DNA, the CDR3 is TGTGCCAGCAGCCAGGCTAGCGTCTACAATGAGCAGTTCTTC. Protein sequence: CASSQASVYNEQFF.

This CDR3 is CASSARQGALSGANVLTF. Written as DNA, the CDR3 is TGTGCCAGCAGTGCCCGACAGGGGGCGCTCTCTGGGGCCAACGTCCTGACTTTC. V gene TRBV28 combines with J gene TRBJ2-6; 10 bases map to TRBD1. The V segment lost 5 bases and the J segment 0 bases; nucleotides outside the gene matches: 7. The CDR3 is 18 amino acids. CDR1 is MDHEN and CDR2 is SYDVKM in the germline V gene.

This clone was observed once. The rearrangement uses TRBV19 and TRBJ2-1; a possible D gene is TRBD2 (6 bases). Germline V CDR1 and CDR2: LNHDA, SQIVND (reference sequence). The CDR3 is 15 amino acids. V was pared by 1 base and J by 4 bases, with 11 bases between. CDR3 sequence (DNA): TGTGCCAGTAGTATAGGTAGCGGAGGTTACAATGAGCAGTTCTTC. It is translated as CASSIGSGGYNEQFF. Full variable domain (rest looked up from reference TRBV19 and TRBJ2-1): DGGITQSPKYLFRKEGQNVTLSCEQNLNHDAMYWYRQDPGQGLRLIYYSQIVNDFQKGDIAEGYSVSREKKESFPLTVTSAQKNPTAFYLCASSIGSGGYNEQFFGPGTRLTVL.

This clone was observed once. V and J are TRBV7-2 and TRBJ2-7; 13 bases align to TRBD2. The CDR3 contains 15 residues. The germline V gene encodes CDR1 SGHTA and CDR2 FQGNSA. V lost 3 bases, J lost 4 bases, and 3 bases stayed unmatched. As DNA, the CDR3 is TGTGCCAGCAGCTTTGGACTAGCGGGAGAATACGAGCAGTACTTC. Translating gives CASSFGLAGEYEQYF.

This chain's CDR3 is CATRAEGRNGYTF. The CDR3 DNA reads as TGCGCCACGCGTGCCGAGGGTAGGAATGGCTACACCTTC. The chain links TRBV4-1 to TRBJ1-2, with D hard to call. This CDR3 contains 13 residues. Trimming shortened V by 10 bases and J by 6 bases, and 18 bases separated the two germline ends. Per germline, CDR1 MGHRA and CDR2 YSYEKL.

This chain connects TRBV28 to TRBJ1-1; D ambiguous. The CDR3 contains 14 residues. Germline V gene lookup returns CDR1 MDHEN and CDR2 SYDVKM. Trimming removed 6 bases at V and 0 bases at J, with 11 bases between. For the CDR3, the DNA is TGTGCCAGCAGGGTGGGCAGCCTGAACACTGAAGCTTTCTTT. Protein: CASRVGSLNTEAFF.

This clone was observed once. The V gene is TRBV28, the J gene TRBJ2-3, with 8 bases identical to TRBD2. Germline CDR1 is MDHEN and CDR2 is SYDVKM. V shed 5 bases, J shed 2 bases, and the junction held 9 bases outside the gene matches. The CDR3 contains 16 residues. The CDR3 nucleotides are TGTGCCAGCAGTGGGACTAGTAAGGGGTTCACAGATACGCAGTATTTT. The encoded protein is CASSGTSKGFTDTQYF.

In the case of this clone: Other DNA variants within this sample encode the same CDR3. The chain uses TRBV19 and TRBJ2-5; weak D call: TRBD1 (5 bases). Germline CDR1 is LNHDA and CDR2 is SQIVND (reference sequence). V lost 3 bases and J 5 bases, leaving 10 bases between the germline ends. The CDR3 has 13 residues. CDR3 protein: CASSIQGSETQYF. CDR3 nucleotide sequence: TGTGCCAGTAGTATTCAGGGTAGCGAGACCCAGTACTTC.